This entry is about one T cell receptor (beta chain). Antigen specificity is unknown. The V and J ends lost 3 bases and 0 bases, in that order; junction bases with no gene match: 8. Germline CDR1 reads SGHDN; CDR2 reads FVKESK. This CDR3 is 17 amino acids long. The source of the sample is a study of cytomegalovirus exposure and HLA in healthy donors. The PCR was carried out with 60 Vbeta primers and 13 Jbeta primers. This table comes from immunoSEQ multiplex PCR, and its TCRdb copy is limited to in-frame clones, with some not included. The sample lists about 140,000 clones, roughly 76% occurring once. The study sampled nominally healthy donors, though unrecorded immune exposures were likely. Points from the study as a whole: Later analysis identified a missense DCLRE1C variant that was linked to TCR beta V- and J-gene trimming. Exclusion applied to some V segments, including TRBV6-2 and TRBV6-3, as they were indistinguishable.

Sequencing input: PBMCs. The TCR sequence derives from a woman in her 30s in good health and CMV-seronegative. The J gene is TRBJ2-3, the V gene TRBV14; 8 positions agree with TRBD2. The DNA of the CDR3 is TGTGCCAGCAGCCACCCGGCGGGGGGCGTGAGCACAGATACGCAGTATTTT. Amino acids: CASSHPAGGVSTDTQYF.